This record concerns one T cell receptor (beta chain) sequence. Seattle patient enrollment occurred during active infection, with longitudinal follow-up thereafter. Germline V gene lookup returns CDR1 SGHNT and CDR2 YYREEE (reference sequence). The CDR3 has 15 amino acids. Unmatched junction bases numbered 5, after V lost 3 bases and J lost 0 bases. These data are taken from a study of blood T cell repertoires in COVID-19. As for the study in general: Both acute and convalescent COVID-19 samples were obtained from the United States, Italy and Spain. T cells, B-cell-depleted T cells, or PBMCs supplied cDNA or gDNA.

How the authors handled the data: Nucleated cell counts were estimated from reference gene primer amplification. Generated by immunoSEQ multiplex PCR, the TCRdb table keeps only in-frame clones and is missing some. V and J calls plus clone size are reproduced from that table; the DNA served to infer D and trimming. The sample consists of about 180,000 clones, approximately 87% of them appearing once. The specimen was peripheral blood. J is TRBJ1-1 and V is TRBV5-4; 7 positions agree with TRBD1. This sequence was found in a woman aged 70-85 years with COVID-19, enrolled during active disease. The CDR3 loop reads CASSSLTGMNTEAFF. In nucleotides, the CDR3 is TGTGCCAGCAGCTCCTTGACAGGGATGAACACTGAAGCTTTCTTT.